The rows below give T cell receptor beta chains drawn from one sample of a study of blood T cell repertoires in COVID-19. Repertoires were generated with immunoSEQ multiplex PCR, while TCRdb's copy carries only in-frame clones and drops some. The sample carries 35,000 to 50,000 clones, 88% recorded once. Sequenced sample: peripheral blood. Every receptor here comes from a woman between 35 and 50 years old with acute or convalescent COVID-19. Each CDR3 is given with its conserved first and last residue. D genes are given only for firm matches.

V gene,J gene,D gene,CDR3 protein,CDR3 DNA
TRBV7-2,TRBJ1-2,.,CASSLGAGLGYTF,TGTGCCAGCAGCTTAGGGGCAGGGTTGGGCTACACCTTC
TRBV11-3,TRBJ2-7,.,CASSEWGQGYEQYF,TGTGCCAGCAGCGAGTGGGGGCAGGGTTACGAGCAGTACTTC
TRBV5-5,TRBJ2-4,.,CASSLGSAGLLDIQYF,TGTGCCAGCAGCTTGGGATCGGCAGGGCTTTTGGACATTCAGTACTTC
TRBV27,TRBJ1-1,.,CASSLTGNTEAFF,TGTGCCAGCAGTTTAACGGGGAACACTGAAGCTTTCTTT
TRBV28,TRBJ1-1,TRBD1,CASSSYTQTGTTEAFF,TGTGCCAGCAGTTCATACACCCAGACAGGGACCACTGAAGCTTTCTTT
TRBV6-5,TRBJ1-5,.,CASSYSAGLGQPQHF,TGTGCCAGCAGTTACTCGGCAGGGCTTGGTCAGCCCCAGCATTTT
TRBV5-5,TRBJ1-4,TRBD1,CASSLQGASDEKLFF,TGTGCCAGCAGCTTACAGGGGGCGTCGGATGAAAAACTGTTTTTT
TRBV4-1,TRBJ1-1,.,CASSQHDRGVQGEAFF,TGCGCCAGCAGCCAACATGACAGAGGAGTTCAGGGGGAAGCTTTCTTT
TRBV19,TRBJ2-2,TRBD1,CASSNRGRSNTGELFF,TGTGCCAGTAGTAACAGGGGGCGAAGCAACACCGGGGAGCTGTTTTTT
TRBV11-2,TRBJ1-1,.,CASSLDRGTGGTEAFF,TGTGCCAGCAGCTTAGATCGCGGGACGGGCGGCACTGAAGCTTTCTTT
TRBV19,TRBJ1-2,.,CASSITRERGYTF,TGTGCCAGTAGTATAACCAGGGAAAGAGGCTACACCTTC
TRBV27,TRBJ1-1,TRBD1,CASSLRQGPRAFF,TGTGCCAGCAGTCTCCGACAGGGACCTAGGGCTTTCTTT
TRBV7-6,TRBJ2-3,TRBD2,CASSLVTGGTDTQYF,TGTGCCAGCAGCTTAGTGACGGGGGGAACAGATACGCAGTATTTT
TRBV9,TRBJ2-7,.,CASSGGVQGIHEQYF,TGTGCCAGCAGCGGCGGGGTACAGGGGATCCACGAGCAGTACTTC